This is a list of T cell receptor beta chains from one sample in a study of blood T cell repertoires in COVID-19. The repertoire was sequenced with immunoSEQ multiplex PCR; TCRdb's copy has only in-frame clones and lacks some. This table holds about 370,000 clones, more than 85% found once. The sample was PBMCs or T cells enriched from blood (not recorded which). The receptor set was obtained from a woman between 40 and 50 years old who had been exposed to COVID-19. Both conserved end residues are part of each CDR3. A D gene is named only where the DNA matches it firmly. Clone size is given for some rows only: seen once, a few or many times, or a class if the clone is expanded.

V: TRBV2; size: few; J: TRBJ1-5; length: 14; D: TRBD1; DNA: TGTGCCAGCGACATAAGACAGGGTTTGCAGCCCCAGCATTTT; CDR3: CASDIRQGLQPQHF
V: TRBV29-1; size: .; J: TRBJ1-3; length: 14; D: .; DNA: TGCAGCGCTATATCGTCGGAGTCTGGAAACACCATATATTTT; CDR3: CSAISSESGNTIYF
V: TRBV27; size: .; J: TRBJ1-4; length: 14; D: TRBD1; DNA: TGTGCCAGCAGTTCGGACAGGGCTAATGAAAAACTGTTTTTT; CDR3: CASSSDRANEKLFF
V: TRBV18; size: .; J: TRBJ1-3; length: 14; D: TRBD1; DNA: TGTGCCAGCTCTCCCGGACAGGGCGGAAACACCATATATTTT; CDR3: CASSPGQGGNTIYF
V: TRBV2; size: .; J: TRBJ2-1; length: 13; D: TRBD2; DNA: TGTGCCAGCAGTGGGACTAGCGTCCATGAGCAGTTCTTC; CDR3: CASSGTSVHEQFF
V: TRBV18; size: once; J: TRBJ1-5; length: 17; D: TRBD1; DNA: TGTGCCAGCTCACCGCTTCCTTGGACAGGGAACAATCAGCCCCAGCATTTT; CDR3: CASSPLPWTGNNQPQHF
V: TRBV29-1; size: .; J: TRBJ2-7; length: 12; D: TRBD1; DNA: TGCAGCGTCGAGGGACAGGGCTACGAGCAGTACTTC; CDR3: CSVEGQGYEQYF
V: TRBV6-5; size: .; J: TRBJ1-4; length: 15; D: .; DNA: TGTGCCAGCAGCAGGGCCGGTTCAACTAATGAAAAACTGTTTTTT; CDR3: CASSRAGSTNEKLFF
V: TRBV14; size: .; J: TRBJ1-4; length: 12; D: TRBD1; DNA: TGTGCCAGCAGCCCCCTAGGACAGGGCCTGTTTTTT; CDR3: CASSPLGQGLFF
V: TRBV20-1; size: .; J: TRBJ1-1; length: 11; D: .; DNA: TGCAGTGCCGTTATGAACACTGAAGCTTTCTTT; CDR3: CSAVMNTEAFF
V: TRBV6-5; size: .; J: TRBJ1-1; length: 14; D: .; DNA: TGTGCCAGCGGACCGGGACAATCGAACACTGAAGCTTTCTTT; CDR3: CASGPGQSNTEAFF
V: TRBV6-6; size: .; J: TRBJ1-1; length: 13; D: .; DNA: TGTGCCAGCATTAGGACAGCTTACACTGAAGCTTTCTTT; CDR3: CASIRTAYTEAFF
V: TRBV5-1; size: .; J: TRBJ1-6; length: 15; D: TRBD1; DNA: TGCGCCAGCAGCTTACCCGGACAGGGGAATTCACCCCTCCACTTT; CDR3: CASSLPGQGNSPLHF
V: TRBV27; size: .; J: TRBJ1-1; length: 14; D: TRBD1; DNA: TGTGCCAGCAGTGAATACAGGGGGGGCACTGAAGCTTTCTTT; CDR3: CASSEYRGGTEAFF
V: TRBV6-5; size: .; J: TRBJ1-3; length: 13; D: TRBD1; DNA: TGTGCCAGCGGGACAGGGCTGGGAAACACCATATATTTT; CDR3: CASGTGLGNTIYF
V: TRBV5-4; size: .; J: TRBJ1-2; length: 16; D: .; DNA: TGTGCCAGCAGTCGAACAACCGGGACACCGGTTATGGGCTACACCTTC; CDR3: CASSRTTGTPVMGYTF